These 5 T cell receptor beta chains were all obtained from the same sample, sequenced in a study of blood T cells in healthy people across ages. The second PCR ran about 6 to 11 cycles with a sample-barcoded 5' primer and J-beta primers. MiXCR, run by TCRdb on the 5' RACE reads, gives a single entry per CDR3 protein. The sample consists of roughly 720,000 distinct CDR3 sequences, 50% to 65% of them appearing once. The material sequenced was blood. The receptor source for this set is a man older than 75 in good health.

This sequence joins TRBV7-8 and TRBJ1-2, with a tentative D call TRBD1 (5 bases). This CDR3 is built from 14 residues. Germline assignment: CDR1 SGHVS and CDR2 FQNEAQ. The V gene lost 5 bases and the J gene lost 7 bases, with 17 bases spanning the gap. CDR3 residues: CASSHTRVEVGYTF. The CDR3 DNA reads as TGTGCCAGCAGCCACACCAGGGTAGAGGTTGGCTACACCTTC. Combining the CDR3 with reference TRBV7-8 and TRBJ1-2 gives the whole variable domain GAGVSQSPRYKVAKRGQDVALRCDPISGHVSLFWYQQALGQGPEFLTYFQNEAQLDKSGLPSDRFFAERPEGSVSTLKIQRTQQEDSAVYLCASSHTRVEVGYTFGSGTRLTVV.

This clonotype was recorded once. The CDR3 sequence: CASKRGEQYF. CDR3 DNA sequence: TGTGCCAGCAAACGGGGCGAGCAGTACTTC. This sequence joins TRBV2 and TRBJ2-7, with a tentative D call TRBD2 (5 bases). This CDR3 is built from 10 residues. V was trimmed by 7 bases and J by 6 bases, leaving 7 bases between them. Germline-derived CDR1 and CDR2 are SNHLY and FYNNEI.

The V gene is TRBV11-1, the J gene TRBJ2-2, with TRBD2 matching 8 bases. J gave up 3 bases and V 5 bases, and 11 bases lay outside the gene matches. CDR3 length: 17 residues. Germline loops: CDR1 SGHAT, CDR2 FQDESV (reference sequence). This CDR3 reads CASSPGWREVDTGELFF. CDR3 coding DNA: TGTGCCAGCAGCCCCGGGTGGCGGGAGGTGGACACCGGGGAGCTGTTTTTT.

As to this clonotype: At one end, the junction sequence differs from germline, possibly due to a read error. V is TRBV5-1 and J is TRBJ2-4, with TRBD1 as a possible D gene (6 bases). Germline CDR1 is SGHRS and CDR2 is YFSETQ. The CDR3 runs to 16 residues. The CDR3 coding sequence is TGCGCCAACAGCCCTGAAGCAGGGGTAAGGAAAAACATTCAGTACTTC. Its protein is CANSPEAGVRKNIQYF. The entire variable domain, with the rest obtained from reference TRBV5-1 and TRBJ2-4, is as follows: KAGVTQTPRYLIKTRGQQVTLSCSPISGHRSVSWYQQTPGQGLQFLFEYFSETQRNKGNFPGRFSGRQFSNSRSEMNVSTLELGDSALYLCANSPEAGVRKNIQYFGAGTRLSVL.

The chain carries TRBV2 and TRBJ2-1; 9 nucleotides align to TRBD2. The germline gives CDR1 SNHLY, CDR2 FYNNEI. This CDR3 region has 16 residues. The junction had 6 bases not matched to a gene; V was cut back by 2 bases and J by 4 bases. The CDR3 sequence: CASSESRGRVYNEQFF. Written as DNA, the CDR3 is TGTGCCAGCAGTGAAAGTCGCGGGAGGGTTTACAATGAGCAGTTCTTC.